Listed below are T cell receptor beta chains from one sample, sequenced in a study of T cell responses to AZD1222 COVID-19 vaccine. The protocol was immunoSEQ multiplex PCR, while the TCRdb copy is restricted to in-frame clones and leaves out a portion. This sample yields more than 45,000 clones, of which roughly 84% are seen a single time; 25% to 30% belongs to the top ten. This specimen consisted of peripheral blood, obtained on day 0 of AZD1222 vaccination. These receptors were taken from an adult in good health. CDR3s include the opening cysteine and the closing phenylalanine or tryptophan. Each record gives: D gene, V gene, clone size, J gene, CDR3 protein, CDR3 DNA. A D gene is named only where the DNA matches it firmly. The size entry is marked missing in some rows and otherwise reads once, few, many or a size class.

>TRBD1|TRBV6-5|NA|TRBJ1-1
CASSWRQGNTEAFF
TGTGCCAGCAGTTGGCGACAGGGGAACACTGAAGCTTTCTTT
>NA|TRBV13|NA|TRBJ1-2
CASSETMEGQGYTF
TGTGCCAGCAGCGAAACAATGGAGGGCCAGGGCTACACCTTC
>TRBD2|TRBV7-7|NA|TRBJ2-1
CASSSRWTSGSHNEQFF
TGTGCCAGCAGCTCTCGTTGGACTAGCGGGAGCCACAATGAGCAGTTCTTC
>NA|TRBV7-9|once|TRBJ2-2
CASSLAGGGDTGELFF
TGTGCCAGCAGCTTAGCGGGCGGAGGGGACACCGGGGAGCTGTTTTTT
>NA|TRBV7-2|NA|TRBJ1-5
CASSPLGGRGGNQPQHF
TGTGCCAGCAGCCCACTAGGGGGGAGGGGAGGCAATCAGCCCCAGCATTTT
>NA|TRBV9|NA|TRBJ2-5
CASSAPPMLETQYF
TGTGCCAGCAGCGCACCCCCCATGCTGGAGACCCAGTACTTC
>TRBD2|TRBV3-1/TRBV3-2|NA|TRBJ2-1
CASSQVQAGVGRGNEQFF
TGTGCCAGCAGCCAAGTTCAAGCGGGAGTGGGCCGAGGCAATGAGCAGTTCTTC
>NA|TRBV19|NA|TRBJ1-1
CASSISLGTEAFF
TGTGCCAGTAGTATATCTCTGGGGACTGAAGCTTTCTTT
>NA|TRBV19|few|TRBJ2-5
CASSIRATEETQYF
TGTGCCAGTAGTATTAGGGCAACAGAAGAGACCCAGTACTTC
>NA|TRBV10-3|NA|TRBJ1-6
CAISESPGKNNSPLHF
TGTGCCATCAGTGAGTCGCCAGGGAAAAATAATTCACCCCTCCACTTT
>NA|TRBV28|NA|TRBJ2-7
CASSSQYEQYF
TGTGCCAGCAGTTCCCAATACGAGCAGTACTTC
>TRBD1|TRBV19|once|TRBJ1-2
CASSTGQEYYGYTF
TGTGCCAGTAGTACGGGACAGGAATACTATGGCTACACCTTC
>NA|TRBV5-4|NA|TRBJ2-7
CASSLAESSSYEQYF
TGTGCCAGCAGCTTGGCCGAATCATCGTCCTACGAGCAGTACTTC
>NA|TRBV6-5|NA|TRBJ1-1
CASSYREGEGTEAFF
TGTGCCAGCAGTTACCGTGAAGGGGAGGGGACTGAAGCTTTCTTT
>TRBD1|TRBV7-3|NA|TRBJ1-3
CASSFTGGDGNTIYF
TGTGCCAGCAGCTTCACAGGGGGCGATGGAAACACCATATATTTT
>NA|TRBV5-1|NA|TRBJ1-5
CASSLGGAPNQPQHF
TGCGCCAGCAGCTTGGGCGGGGCCCCCAATCAGCCCCAGCATTTT
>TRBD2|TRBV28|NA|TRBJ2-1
CASSLTSGSATEQFF
TGTGCCAGCAGTCTCACTAGCGGGAGTGCGACTGAGCAGTTCTTC
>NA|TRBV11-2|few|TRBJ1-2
CASNPIGGDGYTF
TGTGCCAGCAACCCCATCGGCGGGGATGGCTACACCTTC
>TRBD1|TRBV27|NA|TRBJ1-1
CASRDDRGKGEAFF
TGTGCCAGCAGAGACGACAGGGGGAAGGGGGAAGCTTTCTTT
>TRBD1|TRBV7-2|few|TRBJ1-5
CASSQGQGNQPQHF
TGTGCCAGCAGCCAGGGACAGGGCAATCAGCCCCAGCATTTT
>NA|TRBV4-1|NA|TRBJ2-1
CASSQPTSPAYNEQFF
TGCGCCAGCAGCCAACCGACTAGTCCCGCCTACAATGAGCAGTTCTTC
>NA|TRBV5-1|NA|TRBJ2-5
CASSLVGETQYF
TGCGCCAGCAGCTTGGTCGGGGAGACCCAGTACTTC
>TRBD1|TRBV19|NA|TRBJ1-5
CASSTDRARNQPQHF
TGTGCCAGTAGTACGGACAGGGCTCGCAATCAGCCCCAGCATTTT
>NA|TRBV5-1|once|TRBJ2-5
CASSRPSQETQYF
TGCGCCAGCAGCCGCCCTAGCCAAGAGACCCAGTACTTC
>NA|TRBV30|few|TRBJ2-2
CAWRKVGRIRGNTGELFF
TGTGCCTGGAGAAAGGTGGGGCGGATCAGGGGTAACACCGGGGAGCTGTTTTTT
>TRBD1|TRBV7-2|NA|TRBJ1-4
CASSLVTGNLNEKLFF
TGTGCCAGCAGCTTAGTGACAGGGAATCTTAATGAAAAACTGTTTTTT
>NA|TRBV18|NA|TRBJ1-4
CASSELGLANEKLFF
TGTGCCAGCTCGGAGTTAGGGTTGGCTAATGAAAAACTGTTTTTT
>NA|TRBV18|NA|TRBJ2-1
CASSPLPSESSYNEQFF
TGTGCCAGCTCACCACTACCTAGCGAGAGCTCCTACAATGAGCAGTTCTTC
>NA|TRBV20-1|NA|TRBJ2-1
CSASRGIGYNEQFF
TGCAGTGCTAGTAGGGGGATAGGCTACAATGAGCAGTTCTTC
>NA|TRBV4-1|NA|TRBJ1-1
CASSQEPGRDYTEAFF
TGCGCCAGCAGCCAAGAGCCGGGACGAGATTACACTGAAGCTTTCTTT
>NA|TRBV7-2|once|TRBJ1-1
CASSEAGVGRNTEAFF
TGTGCCAGCAGCGAAGCAGGGGTAGGTAGGAACACTGAAGCTTTCTTT
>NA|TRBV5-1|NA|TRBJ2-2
CASSLGQDGAGELFF
TGCGCCAGCAGCTTGGGACAGGACGGGGCCGGGGAGCTGTTTTTT
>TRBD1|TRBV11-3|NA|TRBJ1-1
CASSLGTGRTEAFF
TGTGCCAGCAGCTTAGGGACAGGGCGCACTGAAGCTTTCTTT
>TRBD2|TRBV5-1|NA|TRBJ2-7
CASSLGLADLYEQYF
TGCGCCAGCAGCTTGGGTCTAGCGGACCTTTACGAGCAGTACTTC
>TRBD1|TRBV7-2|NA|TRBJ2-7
CASSLVTGASSYEQYF
TGTGCCAGCAGCTTAGTAACAGGGGCCAGCTCCTACGAGCAGTACTTC
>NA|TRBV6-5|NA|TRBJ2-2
CASRPSWAVAGELFF
TGTGCCAGCCGCCCCTCCTGGGCCGTCGCCGGGGAGCTGTTTTTT
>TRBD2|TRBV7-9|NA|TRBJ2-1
CASSWTSVLEQFF
TGTGCCAGCAGCTGGACTAGCGTTCTTGAGCAGTTCTTC
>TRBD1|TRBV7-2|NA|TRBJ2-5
CASSLNRGETQYF
TGTGCCAGCAGCTTAAACAGGGGAGAGACCCAGTACTTC
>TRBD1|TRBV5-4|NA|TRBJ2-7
CASSTNRDRGYEQYF
TGTGCCAGCAGCACAAACCGGGACAGGGGTTACGAGCAGTACTTC
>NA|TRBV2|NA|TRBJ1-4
CASTGTSYEKLFF
TGTGCCAGCACCGGGACGTCGTATGAAAAACTGTTTTTT
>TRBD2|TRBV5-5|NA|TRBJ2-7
CASSPGLAELYEQYF
TGTGCCAGCAGCCCGGGACTAGCGGAGCTCTACGAGCAGTACTTC
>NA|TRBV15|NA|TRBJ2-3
CATSRELALVSTDTQYF
TGTGCCACCAGCAGAGAACTGGCTTTAGTAAGCACAGATACGCAGTATTTT
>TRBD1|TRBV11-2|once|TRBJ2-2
CARRDRGYTGELFF
TGTGCTAGGAGGGACAGGGGGTACACCGGGGAGCTGTTTTTT
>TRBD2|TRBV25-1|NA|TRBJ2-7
CASSGTSGTSYEQYF
TGTGCCAGCAGTGGGACTAGCGGAACCTCCTACGAGCAGTACTTC
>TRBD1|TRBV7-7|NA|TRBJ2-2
CASSPGQSDTGELFF
TGTGCCAGCAGCCCGGGACAGTCGGACACCGGGGAGCTGTTTTTT
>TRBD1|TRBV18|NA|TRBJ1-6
CASSPPSGQGNDWVSPLHF
TGTGCCAGCTCACCACCATCGGGACAGGGAAACGATTGGGTTTCACCCCTCCACTTT
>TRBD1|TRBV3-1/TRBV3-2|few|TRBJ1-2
CASSPGDRGPGYTF
TGTGCCAGCAGCCCCGGGGACAGGGGGCCTGGCTACACCTTC
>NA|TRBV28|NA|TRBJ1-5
CASSLTAGSNQPQHF
TGTGCCAGCAGTCTCACCGCGGGTAGCAATCAGCCCCAGCATTTT
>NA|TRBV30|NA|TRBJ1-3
CASDRISGNTIYF
TGTGCCAGTGACAGGATATCGGGAAACACCATATATTTT
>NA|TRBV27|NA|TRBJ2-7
CASSLTLSVAEQYF
TGTGCCAGCAGTTTAACATTATCTGTAGCCGAGCAGTACTTC
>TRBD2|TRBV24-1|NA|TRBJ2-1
CATSDPRLAGGPSSYNEQFF
TGTGCCACCAGTGACCCGAGACTAGCGGGAGGGCCGAGCTCCTACAATGAGCAGTTCTTC
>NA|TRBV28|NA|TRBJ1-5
CASIEPEDKYNQPQHF
TGTGCCAGCATTGAGCCCGAGGACAAATACAATCAGCCCCAGCATTTT
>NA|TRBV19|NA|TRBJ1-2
CASASGGGGGYTF
TGTGCCAGTGCCTCTGGTGGGGGGGGCGGCTACACCTTC